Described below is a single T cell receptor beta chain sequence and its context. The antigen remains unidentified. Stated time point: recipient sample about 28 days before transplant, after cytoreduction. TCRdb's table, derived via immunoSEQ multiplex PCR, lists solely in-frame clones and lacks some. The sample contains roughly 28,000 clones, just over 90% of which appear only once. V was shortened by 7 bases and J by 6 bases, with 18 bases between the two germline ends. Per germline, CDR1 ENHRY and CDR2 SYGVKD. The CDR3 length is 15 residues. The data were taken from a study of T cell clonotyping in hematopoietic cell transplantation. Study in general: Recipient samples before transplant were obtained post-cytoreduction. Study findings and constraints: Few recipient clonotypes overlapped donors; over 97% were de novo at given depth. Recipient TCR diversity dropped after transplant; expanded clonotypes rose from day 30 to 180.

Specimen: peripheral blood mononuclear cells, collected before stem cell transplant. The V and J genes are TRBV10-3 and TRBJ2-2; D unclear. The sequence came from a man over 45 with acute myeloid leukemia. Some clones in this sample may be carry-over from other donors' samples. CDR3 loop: CAIKKTDDSPGELFF. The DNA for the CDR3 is TGTGCCATCAAGAAGACGGATGATTCCCCCGGGGAGCTGTTTTTT.